This entry describes one T cell receptor beta chain. In the source study's methods: Amplification with reference gene primers provided the estimates of nucleated cell counts. Measured with immunoSEQ multiplex PCR; TCRdb has only the in-frame clones, and not every one. For V, J and clone size, that table is used; D and trimming come from the DNA. The data hold approximately 120,000 clones, with about 77% observed a single time. V lost 6 bases, J lost 6 bases, and 14 bases lay in between. The CDR3 is made up of 13 amino acids. The germline gives CDR1 MNHNY, CDR2 SVGAGI (reference sequence). The entry originates in a study of blood T cell repertoires in COVID-19. Study background: The United States, Italy and Spain provided the acute and convalescent COVID-19 samples. The analysed material was cDNA or gDNA that came from T cells, B-cell-depleted T cells, or PBMCs.

Specimen: peripheral blood. The TCR originated in a man older than 75 with acute or convalescent COVID-19. The gene calls are TRBV6-6 and TRBJ1-1; TRBD1 is a possible D gene (6 bases). The CDR3 DNA follows: TGTGCCAGCAGCCAAAAGGGGGGGGCTGAAGCTTTCTTT. Translating it yields CASSQKGGAEAFF.